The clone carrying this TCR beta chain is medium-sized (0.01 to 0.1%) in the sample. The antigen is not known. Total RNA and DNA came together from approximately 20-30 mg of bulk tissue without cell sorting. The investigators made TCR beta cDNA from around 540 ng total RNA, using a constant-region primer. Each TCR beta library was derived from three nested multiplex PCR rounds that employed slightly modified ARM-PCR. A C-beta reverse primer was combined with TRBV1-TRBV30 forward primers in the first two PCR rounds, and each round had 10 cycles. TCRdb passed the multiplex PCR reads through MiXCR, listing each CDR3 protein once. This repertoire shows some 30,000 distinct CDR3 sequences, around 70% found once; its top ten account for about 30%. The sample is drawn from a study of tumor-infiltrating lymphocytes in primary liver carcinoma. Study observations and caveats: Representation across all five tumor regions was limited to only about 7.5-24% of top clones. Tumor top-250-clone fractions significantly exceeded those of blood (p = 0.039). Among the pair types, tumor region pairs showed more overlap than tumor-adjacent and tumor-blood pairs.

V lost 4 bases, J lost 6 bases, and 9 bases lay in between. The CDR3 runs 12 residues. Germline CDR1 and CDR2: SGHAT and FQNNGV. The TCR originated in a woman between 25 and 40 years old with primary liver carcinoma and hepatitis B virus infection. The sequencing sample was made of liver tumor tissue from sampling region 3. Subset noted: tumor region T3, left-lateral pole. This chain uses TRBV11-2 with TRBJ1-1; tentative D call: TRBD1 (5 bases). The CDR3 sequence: CASSSKQAEAFF. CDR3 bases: TGTGCCAGCAGCTCTAAACAGGCTGAAGCTTTCTTT. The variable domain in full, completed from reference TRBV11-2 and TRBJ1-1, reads EAGVAQSPRYKIIEKRQSVAFWCNPISGHATLYWYQQILGQGPKLLIQFQNNGVVDDSQLPKDRFSAERLKGVDSTLKIQPAKLEDSAVYLCASSSKQAEAFFGQGTRLTVV.